This T cell receptor beta chain emerged from a study of blood T cell repertoires in COVID-19. The CDR3 consists of 14 residues. Trimming shortened V by 7 bases and J by 3 bases, and 15 bases separated the two germline ends. Looked up from germline, CDR1 is MNHEY and CDR2 is SVGAGI. This table comes from immunoSEQ multiplex PCR, and its TCRdb copy is limited to in-frame clones, with some not included. Of 270,000 or so clones in the sample, roughly 90% were seen once. This TCR was recovered from a man in his forties or fifties with acute or convalescent COVID-19. V and J are TRBV6-5 and TRBJ1-1; D is possibly TRBD1 (5 bases). What was sequenced was peripheral blood. CDR3 nucleotide sequence: TGTGCCAGCAAGATAAGGGGCGGAGACACTGAAGCTTTCTTT. This encodes CASKIRGGDTEAFF.